This TCR beta chain was observed in a study of cytomegalovirus exposure and HLA in healthy donors. V was trimmed by 5 bases and J by 3 bases, leaving 17 bases between them. The CDR3 totals 16 residues. Germline values: CDR1 MNHEY, CDR2 SMNVEV (reference sequence). This clone was seen a handful of times. 13 Jbeta primers and 60 Vbeta primers were used for the PCR. The protocol was immunoSEQ multiplex PCR, while the TCRdb copy is restricted to in-frame clones and leaves out a portion. The sample consists of around 90,000 clones, about two thirds of them appearing once. This sequence joins TRBV27 and TRBJ1-5; possible D gene TRBD1, 5 bases. The specimen was PBMCs. This sequence was found in a human donor in good health. The CDR3 sequence: CASSALSQVFNQPQHF. The CDR3 DNA is TGTGCCAGCAGTGCCCTTTCACAGGTCTTCAATCAGCCCCAGCATTTT.